The 28 T cell receptor beta chains listed next were all sequenced from one sample in a study of radiotherapy plus CTLA-4 blockade in lung cancer. Data came from immunoSEQ multiplex PCR; TCRdb stores just in-frame clones and leaves some out. The sample shows roughly 55,000 clones, roughly 76% of them seen only once. The material was peripheral blood, obtained from a patient treated with radiotherapy plus ipilimumab. Receptor source: a human donor with non-small cell lung cancer whose response to radiotherapy plus ipilimumab could not be evaluated.

The gene calls are TRBV6-1 and TRBJ2-3; no clear D gene. CDR3 length equals 11 residues. Germline V gives CDR1 MNHNS, CDR2 SASEGT. V was pared by 6 bases and J by 2 bases, with 3 bases between. The DNA for the CDR3 is TGTGCCAGCAGGTACACAGATACGCAGTATTTT. Protein sequence: CASRYTDTQYF.

This chain connects TRBV18 to TRBJ2-7, with a tentative D call TRBD2 (5 bases). Germline assignment: CDR1 KGHSH and CDR2 LQKENI. The germline V and J ends were trimmed by 0 bases and 3 bases, with 12 bases remaining between them. CDR3 length: 15 residues. The DNA for the CDR3 is TGTGCCAGCTCACCACCGGGCCTCCGGGACTACGAGCAGTACTTC. It yields the protein CASSPPGLRDYEQYF.

This clone was found a few times. The chain couples TRBV27 to TRBJ2-1, with TRBD2 identical over 8 bases. The CDR3 extends over 16 amino acids. The V segment lost 1 base and the J segment 5 bases; nucleotides outside the gene matches: 7. In germline, CDR1 is MNHEY, CDR2 SMNVEV (reference sequence). DNA of the CDR3: TGTGCCAGCAGTTTATATAAGCGGGAGAATCACAATGAGCAGTTCTTC. Encoded protein: CASSLYKRENHNEQFF.

V and J are TRBV18 and TRBJ2-3; the D gene is possibly TRBD1 (5 bases). V dropped 3 bases and J dropped 2 bases, with 21 bases sitting between them. The CDR3 covers 18 residues. Germline V gene lookup returns CDR1 KGHSH and CDR2 LQKENI. This CDR3 reads CASSPRPLTVTPTDTQYF. Here the CDR3 DNA reads TGTGCCAGCTCACCGAGGCCCCTGACAGTGACACCCACAGATACGCAGTATTTT.

The chain joins TRBV27 to TRBJ1-1; tentative D call: TRBD1 (5 bases). The CDR3 is made up of 16 amino acids. The V end lost 5 bases, the J end lost 3 bases, and 19 bases lay between the germline ends. Germline V gene sequence: CDR1 MNHEY, CDR2 SMNVEV (reference sequence). The CDR3 region is CASSDRPPRIYTEAFF. CDR3 nucleotides: TGTGCCAGCAGTGACAGACCCCCTCGCATCTACACTGAAGCTTTCTTT.

This clone was counted only a few times. J is TRBJ1-2 and V is TRBV19, with a weak D call TRBD1 (6 bases). V was shortened by 1 base and J by 4 bases, with 16 bases between the two germline ends. Germline-derived CDR1 and CDR2 are LNHDA and SQIVND (reference sequence). This CDR3 spans 16 amino acids. CDR3 loop: CASSIGGGDSTYGYTF. CDR3 coding DNA: TGTGCCAGTAGTATAGGAGGGGGAGACTCCACCTATGGCTACACCTTC.

V usage is TRBV30 and J usage is TRBJ1-1, with D possibly TRBD1 on 6 matching bases. This CDR3 is 12 amino acids long. The V gene lost 3 bases and the J gene lost 1 base, with 6 bases spanning the gap. CDR1 is GTSNPN, CDR2 SVGIG, per germline (reference sequence). The CDR3, as DNA: TGTGCCTGGAGGACAGGGAACACTGAAGCTTTCTTT. This encodes CAWRTGNTEAFF.

The table lists this clone with a few counts. The rearrangement links TRBV5-1 to TRBJ2-7; D perhaps matches TRBD1 (5 bases). This CDR3 has 15 amino acids. Germline loops: CDR1 SGHRS, CDR2 YFSETQ. V was trimmed by 0 bases and J by 5 bases, leaving 15 bases between them. CDR3 amino acids: CASSLEGRKVDEQYF. The DNA of the CDR3 is TGCGCCAGCAGCTTGGAGGGGCGCAAGGTCGACGAGCAGTACTTC.

The chain is built from TRBV7-2 and TRBJ2-7; 8 bases are a match to TRBD2. CDR1 and CDR2 (germline): SGHTA, FQGNSA. V gave up 1 base and J gave up 3 bases; unmatched junction bases: 5. The CDR3 covers 15 residues. In nucleotides, the CDR3 is TGTGCCAGCAGCTTAGGAGCGGGAGATGGCTACGAGCAGTACTTC. Its protein product is CASSLGAGDGYEQYF.

The genes are TRBV19 and TRBJ1-1, with 8 positions matching TRBD1. The CDR3 runs to 17 residues. The germline V gene has CDR1 LNHDA and CDR2 SQIVND (reference sequence). Unmatched junction bases numbered 15, after V lost 8 bases and J lost 1 base. The CDR3 sequence: CASDTGGGLLKNTEAFF. The CDR3, as DNA: TGTGCCAGTGATACAGGGGGAGGTCTGTTAAAGAACACTGAAGCTTTCTTT.

The chain carries TRBV28 and TRBJ2-3, with 11 bases identical to TRBD2. CDR1 and CDR2 (germline): MDHEN, SYDVKM. The CDR3 is made up of 16 amino acids. The J segment lost 0 bases and the V segment lost 6 bases, leaving 5 bases of the junction unmatched. The CDR3 DNA reads TGTGCCAGCAGACAACCTAGCGGGGGGAGCACAGATACGCAGTATTTT. Protein sequence: CASRQPSGGSTDTQYF.

The chain uses TRBV28 and TRBJ2-7; tentatively, D is TRBD1 (6 bases). The CDR3 sequence is 14 residues long. Trimming took 6 bases from V and 2 from J, leaving 14 bases between them. Germline-derived CDR1 and CDR2 are MDHEN and SYDVKM. CDR3 bases: TGTGCCAGCAGGACCTTAGGACAGACCTACGAGCAGTACTTC. This codes for CASRTLGQTYEQYF.

This sequence joins TRBV5-1 and TRBJ2-7; 9 bases line up with TRBD1. Germline V CDR1 and CDR2: SGHRS, YFSETQ. This CDR3 region has 15 residues. The trim removed 1 base at V and 7 bases at J, leaving 9 bases unmatched. The CDR3 loop is CASSLSGQGREEQYF. CDR3 nucleotide sequence: TGCGCCAGCAGCTTGTCTGGACAGGGGCGTGAAGAGCAGTACTTC.

V gene TRBV7-9 combines with J gene TRBJ2-7; D possibly corresponds to TRBD2 (6 bases). The length of the CDR3 is 14 residues. Germline assignment: CDR1 SEHNR and CDR2 FQNEAQ (reference sequence). V gave up 5 bases and J gave up 3 bases, with 14 bases separating them. CDR3 DNA sequence: TGTGCCAGCAGCCCCAGACTAGGGAACTACGAGCAGTACTTC. This gives the protein CASSPRLGNYEQYF.

CDR3 protein: CASSYVLGGLPYEQYF. The CDR3 coding sequence is TGTGCCAGCAGTTACGTTTTGGGAGGACTTCCCTACGAGCAGTACTTC. V gene TRBV6-5 combines with J gene TRBJ2-7, with a weak D call TRBD2 (6 bases). Germline CDR1 and CDR2: MNHEY and SVGAGI. The CDR3 is 16 amino acids. V shed 2 bases and J shed 2 bases, with 16 bases lying between them.

The chain links TRBV7-8 to TRBJ2-1; 12 bases are a match to TRBD2. Looked up from germline, CDR1 is SGHVS and CDR2 is FQNEAQ. The V segment lost 5 bases and the J segment 4 bases; nucleotides outside the gene matches: 6. The CDR3 covers 16 residues. In DNA form, the CDR3 reads TGTGCCAGCAGCACGCCGACTAGCGGGAGATACAATGAGCAGTTCTTC. This codes for CASSTPTSGRYNEQFF.

The chain has TRBV27 and TRBJ1-1; TRBD1 is a possible D gene (6 bases). Trimming shortened V by 5 bases and J by 5 bases, and 15 bases separated the two germline ends. The germline gives CDR1 MNHEY, CDR2 SMNVEV (reference sequence). The CDR3 loop spans 14 amino acids. Here the CDR3 DNA reads TGTGCCAGCAGTAAAGTACAGGGAGGGACTGAAGCTTTCTTT. Translating it yields CASSKVQGGTEAFF.

As DNA, the CDR3 is TGTGCCAGCACAGGGGAGCGAAGCTCCTACGAGCAGTACTTC. Translating it yields CASTGERSSYEQYF. The chain carries TRBV6-1 and TRBJ2-7; TRBD1 is a possible D gene (6 bases). Germline assignment: CDR1 MNHNS and CDR2 SASEGT. This CDR3 is built from 14 residues. V gave up 7 bases and J gave up 0 bases, with 13 bases separating them.

This clone is a singleton in its sample. This chain connects TRBV9 to TRBJ2-1; D ambiguous. In germline, CDR1 is SGDLS, CDR2 YYNGEE. The CDR3 extends over 14 amino acids. V was shortened by 1 base and J by 1 base, with 6 bases between the two germline ends. The CDR3 sequence: CASSVPPSYNEQFF. CDR3 nucleotides: TGTGCCAGCAGCGTACCTCCTTCCTACAATGAGCAGTTCTTC.

CDR3 protein: CASTSGWTYNEQFF. In DNA, the CDR3 is TGTGCCAGCACCAGCGGGTGGACCTACAATGAGCAGTTCTTC. The chain is built from TRBV6-1 and TRBJ2-1, with a weak D call TRBD2 (6 bases). The CDR3 is 14 amino acids. Trimming removed 7 bases at V and 2 bases at J, with 12 bases between. Germline-derived CDR1 and CDR2 are MNHNS and SASEGT.

V gene TRBV5-1 combines with J gene TRBJ2-1; D gene unclear. CDR1 SGHRS and CDR2 YFSETQ come from the germline V gene. The CDR3 has 16 amino acids. Trimming stripped 0 bases from V and 0 bases from J, with 10 bases between. The CDR3 nucleotides are TGCGCCAGCAGCTTGGGTTCGGTTAGCTCCTACAATGAGCAGTTCTTC. It yields the protein CASSLGSVSSYNEQFF.

This clone is deemed medium-sized. This chain joins TRBV5-6 and TRBJ2-7, with unresolved D. Germline lookup yields CDR1 SGHDT and CDR2 YYEEEE. V was cut by 2 bases and J by 6 bases, with 12 bases left in between. The CDR3 is 13 residues long. This CDR3 reads CASSLTPGIEQYF. Here the CDR3 DNA reads TGTGCCAGCAGCTTAACTCCCGGTATCGAGCAGTACTTC.

This chain connects TRBV19 to TRBJ2-2; TRBD2 is a possible D gene (6 bases). There are 17 residues in the CDR3. Germline CDR1 and CDR2: LNHDA and SQIVND (reference sequence). The V and J ends lost 7 bases and 4 bases respectively, with 22 bases between them. This chain's CDR3 is CASTVTLRDSSTGELFF. In DNA form, the CDR3 reads TGTGCCAGTACCGTGACCCTCAGGGACTCAAGCACCGGGGAGCTGTTTTTT.

This chain joins TRBV9 and TRBJ2-2, with D perhaps matching TRBD1 (7 bases). V shed 0 bases and J shed 5 bases, with 14 bases lying between them. CDR1 is SGDLS and CDR2 is YYNGEE in the germline V gene. The CDR3 loop spans 16 amino acids. CDR3 residues: CASSVGVRGETGELFF. The DNA for the CDR3 is TGTGCCAGCAGCGTAGGGGTCAGGGGGGAAACCGGGGAGCTGTTTTTT.

The chain carries TRBV2 and TRBJ2-5; D remains ambiguous. Germline-derived CDR1 and CDR2 are SNHLY and FYNNEI. The CDR3 extends over 12 amino acids. The V gene lost 5 bases and the J gene lost 5 bases, with 9 bases spanning the gap. For the CDR3, the DNA is TGTGCCAGCAGTCGGATCGGGGAGACCCAGTACTTC. As protein: CASSRIGETQYF.

CDR3 in amino acids: CASSLMGPNQPQHF. As DNA, the CDR3 is TGTGCCAGCAGTTTAATGGGGCCCAATCAGCCCCAGCATTTT. The chain joins TRBV28 to TRBJ1-5; weak D call: TRBD1 (5 bases). V was trimmed by 2 bases and J by 3 bases, leaving 8 bases between them. The CDR3 extends over 14 amino acids. Per germline, CDR1 MDHEN and CDR2 SYDVKM. The variable domain in full, completed from reference TRBV28 and TRBJ1-5, reads DVKVTQSSRYLVKRTGEKVFLECVQDMDHENMFWYRQDPGLGLRLIYFSYDVKMKEKGDIPEGYSVSREKKERFSLILESASTNQTSMYLCASSLMGPNQPQHFGDGTRLSIL.

V and J are TRBV25-1 and TRBJ2-1, with 8 bases aligning to TRBD1. The CDR3 is made up of 14 amino acids. The ends lost 5 bases at V and 7 bases at J; junction bases unmatched: 7. The germline CDR1 and CDR2 sequences are MGHDK and SYGVNS. Here the CDR3 DNA reads TGTGCCAGCAGTCCCTCGGACAGGGTGAATGAGCAGTTCTTC. Protein product: CASSPSDRVNEQFF.

This clone was seen a few times. The genes are TRBV19 and TRBJ2-3; 7 bases are a match to TRBD2. CDR3 size: 17 residues. The germline V gene encodes CDR1 LNHDA and CDR2 SQIVND (reference sequence). V gave up 4 bases and J gave up 1 base; unmatched junction bases: 11. The CDR3 sequence: CASSRGWVREGTDTQYF. The CDR3 region has the DNA TGTGCCAGTAGTAGGGGCTGGGTACGGGAGGGCACAGATACGCAGTATTTT.